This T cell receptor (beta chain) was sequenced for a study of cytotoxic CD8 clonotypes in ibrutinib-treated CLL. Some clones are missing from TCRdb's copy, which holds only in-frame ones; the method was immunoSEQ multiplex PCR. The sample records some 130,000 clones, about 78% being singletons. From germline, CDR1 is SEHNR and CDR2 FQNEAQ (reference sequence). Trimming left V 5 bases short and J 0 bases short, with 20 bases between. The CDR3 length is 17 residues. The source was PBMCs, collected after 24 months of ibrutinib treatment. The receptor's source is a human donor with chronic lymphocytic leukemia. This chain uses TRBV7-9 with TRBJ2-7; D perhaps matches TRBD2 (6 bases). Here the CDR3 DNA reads TGTGCCAGCAGCCTCGGGGGAGGCGGGTGGAGCTCCTACGAGCAGTACTTC. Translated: CASSLGGGGWSSYEQYF. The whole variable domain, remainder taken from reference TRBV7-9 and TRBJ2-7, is DTGVSQNPRHKITKRGQNVTFRCDPISEHNRLYWYRQTLGQGPEFLTYFQNEAQLEKSRLLSDRFSAERPKGSFSTLEIQRTEQGDSAMYLCASSLGGGGWSSYEQYFGPGTRLTVT.